The present entry profiles one T cell receptor beta chain with its context. Its specificity is unknown. Repertoires were generated with immunoSEQ multiplex PCR, while TCRdb's copy carries only in-frame clones and drops some. Of some 190,000 clones listed, about 89% are singletons. V was pared by 6 bases and J by 3 bases, with 9 bases between. The CDR3 covers 14 residues. Germline loops: CDR1 SGHTA, CDR2 FQGNSA. The sample comes from a study of cytomegalovirus exposure and HLA in healthy donors. The donors were members of the approximately 130-subject validation cohort (separate from the roughly 700-subject first cohort). Study-wide points: The study listed roughly 160 cytomegalovirus-associated TCR beta chains. Confirmation was obtained in vitro that a few CMV-associated chains are specific for CMV antigens.

Sequencing was performed on PBMCs. The chain joins TRBV7-2 to TRBJ2-6; the D is unclear. This sequence originates from a man aged 25 to 40 in good health and CMV-seropositive. CDR3 loop: CASSAWGGANVLTF. Written as DNA, the CDR3 is TGTGCCAGCAGTGCCTGGGGTGGGGCCAACGTCCTGACTTTC.